This T cell receptor beta chain appears in the sequencing data of a study of OX40 agonist ivuxolimab in advanced cancers. Broadly, across the study: Ivuxolimab was a fully human IgG2 agonistic monoclonal antibody targeting the costimulatory receptor OX40 (CD134). Intravenous ivuxolimab was administered to patients every 2 weeks at six dose levels: 0.01, 0.1, 0.3, 1.5, 3 and 10 mg/kg. Peripheral TCRbeta sequencing aimed to test whether ivuxolimab altered TCR sequence diversity and caused clonal T-cell expansion. In the dose-escalation cohort, 70% to 85% of patients were male, and the mean age was approximately 60 years, with a range of about 20 to 90. Partial responses were achieved by three dose-escalation patients, of whom one had hepatocellular carcinoma and two had cutaneous melanoma. The monotherapy dose-escalation portion (N = 52 patients) of the phase I ivuxolimab trial is reported in the paper. Patients were allowed to have had prior anti-PD-1, anti-PD-L1 or anti-CTLA-4 therapy, and 30% to 40% of the dose-escalation patients had been treated with checkpoint inhibitors. Of the roughly 52 dose-escalation patients, hepatocellular carcinoma was present in around 19, melanoma in around 15, renal cell carcinoma in 9 and head and neck cancer in 9. The paper as a whole reports these results and caveats: On average, CD8+ T cells showed more expanded clones than CD4+ T cells after ivuxolimab. Low levels of normalized T-cell clonal expansion were also seen in some nonresponding patients. In the 0.1-3.0 mg/kg groups, partial responders were among the patients with the lowest normalized peripheral clonal expansion, particularly in CD8+ T cells. At doses of 0.1 to 3.0 mg/kg, clonal expansion of both CD4+ and CD8+ blood T cells was observed from baseline to week 6. The antigen specificity of the clonally expanded peripheral T cells was not determined.

Genomic DNA was isolated from the sorted cells so that the TCRbeta CDR3 region could be sequenced. The immunoSEQ Assay was used to sequence the TCRbeta CDR3 regions. TCRdb's version of the immuneACCESS table is confined to in-frame rearrangements and falls short of the full clone set. An unresolved V gene accounts for under half of the shortfall where checked; the remainder is of unknown origin. For this sample the table gives some 44,000 clones, of which less than 90% were detected only once. About 5.2% of the sample comes from the top ten. Deletion took 4 bases off V and 4 bases off J, with a span of 9 bases between the germline ends. The CDR3, from cysteine to phenylalanine, totals 13 residues. This entry keeps only the CDR3 DNA: 39 bases, framed from base 1. The germline V gene (reference sequence) specifies SGHKS as CDR1 and YYEKEE as CDR2. The trial excluded patients who had a history of autoimmune disease or who were on systemic immunosuppression. Peripheral blood for TCR sequencing was collected from all dose cohorts at baseline, on cycle 4 day 1, and on cycle 7 day 1. Samples were obtained from an open-label, multicenter, first-in-human phase I dose-escalation trial of ivuxolimab. Adults with locally advanced or metastatic melanoma, renal cell carcinoma, hepatocellular carcinoma or head and neck squamous cell carcinoma were enrolled in the trial. Before TCR sequencing, CD4+ T cells and CD8+ T cells were sorted from peripheral blood as separate populations.

Note on this clone: Its antigen is not yet known. Base qualities were left out, and no much larger clone turns up one base away.

The rearrangement combines TRBV5-5 with TRBJ2-1, with TRBD1 perhaps the D gene, on 5 matching bases. This receptor was identified in an adult with an advanced solid tumor such as melanoma, head and neck, liver or kidney cancer. This sample comprised CD4+ or CD8+ T cells sorted from blood, obtained in a trial of the OX40 agonist ivuxolimab. The DNA sequence is given as TGTGCCAGCAGCCCGGACATTTACAATGAGCAGTTCTTC. Translated, this is CASSPDIYNEQFF.